Sequencing of this T cell receptor beta chain was carried out in a study of cytomegalovirus exposure and HLA in healthy donors. CDR1 and CDR2 (germline): MNHEY, SMNVEV (reference sequence). Trimming left V 4 bases short and J 1 base short, with 7 bases between. The CDR3 has 13 amino acids. This clone was seen more than once but under ten times. With 60 Vbeta and 13 Jbeta primers, the PCR was carried out. Some clones are missing from TCRdb's copy, which holds only in-frame ones; the method was immunoSEQ multiplex PCR. The table includes about 270,000 clones, 70% to 90% detected once. Sequenced input: PBMCs. This receptor was obtained from a man in his forties in good health and CMV-seropositive. The chain is built from TRBV27 and TRBJ1-1, with D tentatively TRBD1 (5 bases). The chain's CDR3 is CASSYGANTEAFF. As DNA, the CDR3 is TGTGCCAGCAGTTATGGGGCGAACACTGAAGCTTTCTTT.